This T cell receptor (beta chain) stems from a study of blood T cell repertoires in COVID-19. This clone has only one observation. Method: immunoSEQ multiplex PCR; TCRdb's copy keeps in-frame clones and lacks some. The data show 350,000 to 550,000 clones, roughly 91% seen once. Sequenced input: peripheral blood. The TCR originated in a young woman with acute or convalescent COVID-19.

The CDR3 DNA is TGCGCCAGCAGCTTGGTGCCGGGAACCTACGAGCAGTACTTC. Its protein product is CASSLVPGTYEQYF. The genes are TRBV5-1 and TRBJ2-7, with a weak D call TRBD2 (5 bases). Germline V gene lookup returns CDR1 SGHRS and CDR2 YFSETQ. With 0 bases removed from V and 2 bases from J, the gap between germline ends came to 9 bases. This CDR3 spans 14 amino acids. Based on the CDR3 plus reference TRBV5-1 and TRBJ2-7, the full variable domain is KAGVTQTPRYLIKTRGQQVTLSCSPISGHRSVSWYQQTPGQGLQFLFEYFSETQRNKGNFPGRFSGRQFSNSRSEMNVSTLELGDSALYLCASSLVPGTYEQYFGPGTRLTVT.